Listed below are T cell receptor beta chains from one sample, sequenced in a study of T cells in Graves' hyperthyroidism and ophthalmopathy. MiXCR was run by TCRdb on the multiplex PCR reads, yielding one entry per CDR3 protein. The profile shows under 400,000 distinct CDR3 sequences, roughly an eighth of them singletons. The sample comprised blood. The receptor source for this set is a woman between 18 and 29 years old with Graves' hyperthyroidism. The CDR3 runs from the conserved cysteine through the conserved F or W. A D gene is named only where the DNA matches it firmly. Expanded clones get a size class; other rows say once, few or many, or leave the size out.

J: TRBJ1-4
D: NA
V: TRBV5-1
length: 15
size: few
CDR3: CASSRSGSSNEKLFF
DNA: TGCGCCAGCAGCCGGTCAGGGAGTTCTAATGAAAAACTGTTTTTT

J: TRBJ1-4
D: NA
V: TRBV4-1
length: 18
size: NA
CDR3: CASSPRRNRPATNEKLFF
DNA: TGCGCCAGCAGCCCACGGAGGAACAGGCCTGCAACTAATGAAAAACTGTTTTTT

J: TRBJ2-1
D: TRBD2
V: TRBV2
length: 19
size: many
CDR3: CASSQPGLAGPRRGNEQFF
DNA: TGTGCCAGCAGCCAACCGGGACTAGCGGGACCCCGCCGAGGGAATGAGCAGTTCTTC

J: TRBJ2-5
D: NA
V: TRBV6-1
length: 12
size: NA
CDR3: CASSQLGGTQYF
DNA: TGTGCCAGCAGCCAACTTGGGGGGACCCAGTACTTC

J: TRBJ2-3
D: NA
V: TRBV12-3/TRBV12-4
length: 12
size: many
CDR3: CATLGGPDTQYF
DNA: TGTGCCACCCTTGGAGGACCAGATACGCAGTATTTT

J: TRBJ1-1
D: NA
V: TRBV2
length: 13
size: many
CDR3: CASRGVMNTEAFF
DNA: TGTGCCAGCAGAGGGGTCATGAACACTGAAGCTTTCTTT

J: TRBJ1-2
D: NA
V: TRBV24-1
length: 13
size: many
CDR3: CATSEEGRYGYTF
DNA: TGTGCCACCAGTGAGGAGGGACGGTATGGCTACACCTTC

J: TRBJ2-7
D: NA
V: TRBV7-9
length: 17
size: NA
CDR3: CASSGNTRGFGRDEQYF
DNA: TGTGCCAGCAGCGGAAACACACGGGGGTTCGGCCGGGACGAGCAGTACTTC

J: TRBJ2-2
D: NA
V: TRBV29-1
length: 13
size: many
CDR3: CSAGTPNTGELFF
DNA: TGCAGCGCCGGGACACCGAACACCGGGGAGCTGTTTTTT

J: TRBJ2-7
D: TRBD2
V: TRBV6-2/TRBV6-3
length: 15
size: few
CDR3: CASSYGGTRLLEQYF
DNA: TGTGCCAGCAGTTACGGCGGGACTAGGCTCCTCGAGCAGTACTTC

J: TRBJ2-7
D: NA
V: TRBV3-1
length: 13
size: many
CDR3: CASSPTSQTEQYF
DNA: TGTGCCAGCAGCCCCACTTCACAGACCGAGCAGTACTTC

J: TRBJ1-5
D: NA
V: TRBV30
length: 14
size: many
CDR3: CAWSVPSPNQPQHF
DNA: TGTGCCTGGAGTGTACCCAGTCCCAATCAGCCCCAGCATTTT

J: TRBJ1-5
D: NA
V: TRBV6-4
length: 14
size: NA
CDR3: CASSEGPEGQPQHF
DNA: TGTGCCAGCAGTGAGGGTCCCGAGGGTCAGCCCCAGCATTTT

J: TRBJ2-7
D: TRBD2
V: TRBV5-1
length: 15
size: many
CDR3: CASSLEAGSINEQYF
DNA: TGCGCCAGCAGCTTGGAAGCGGGATCGATAAACGAGCAGTACTTC

J: TRBJ2-1
D: TRBD2
V: TRBV6-1
length: 15
size: many
CDR3: CASSVLAGGINEQFF
DNA: TGTGCCAGCAGTGTCCTAGCGGGGGGGATCAATGAGCAGTTCTTC

J: TRBJ2-5
D: NA
V: TRBV12-3/TRBV12-4
length: 14
size: many
CDR3: CASSFVGAQETQYF
DNA: TGTGCCAGCAGTTTTGTCGGGGCCCAAGAGACCCAGTACTTC

J: TRBJ1-6
D: NA
V: TRBV11-2
length: 12
size: many
CDR3: CASSTRESPLHF
DNA: TGTGCCAGCAGCACGAGAGAATCACCCCTCCACTTT

J: TRBJ1-2
D: NA
V: TRBV19
length: 12
size: NA
CDR3: CASSITGDGYTF
DNA: TGTGCCAGTAGTATAACCGGGGATGGCTACACCTTC

J: TRBJ1-3
D: NA
V: TRBV20-1
length: 14
size: NA
CDR3: CSATTGSTGNTIYF
DNA: TGCAGTGCTACTACAGGGTCCACTGGAAACACCATATATTTT

J: TRBJ1-2
D: TRBD1
V: TRBV11-1
length: 14
size: many
CDR3: CASSLDGQGRGYTF
DNA: TGTGCCAGCAGCTTAGACGGACAGGGTCGAGGCTACACCTTC

J: TRBJ2-6
D: NA
V: TRBV19
length: 17
size: NA
CDR3: CASSGDAVSSGANVLTF
DNA: TGTGCCAGTAGTGGGGACGCAGTTAGCTCTGGGGCCAACGTCCTGACTTTC

J: TRBJ2-1
D: TRBD2
V: TRBV28
length: 14
size: NA
CDR3: CASSRGDTYNEQFF
DNA: TGTGCCAGCAGCCGGGGGGATACCTACAATGAGCAGTTCTTC

J: TRBJ2-7
D: TRBD1
V: TRBV7-3
length: 16
size: few
CDR3: CASSFPGTGGSYEQYF
DNA: TGTGCCAGCAGCTTCCCGGGGACAGGGGGATCCTACGAGCAGTACTTC

J: TRBJ1-1
D: NA
V: TRBV28
length: 14
size: many
CDR3: CASNQRGGRTEAFF
DNA: TGTGCCAGCAACCAAAGGGGAGGGAGAACTGAAGCTTTCTTT

J: TRBJ2-3
D: NA
V: TRBV14
length: 16
size: many
CDR3: CASSQDGTRITDTQYF
DNA: TGTGCCAGCAGCCAAGACGGGACACGGATCACAGATACGCAGTATTTT

J: TRBJ2-7
D: NA
V: TRBV20-1
length: 13
size: many
CDR3: CSAMPGTSYEQYF
DNA: TGCAGTGCCATGCCAGGTACTTCCTACGAGCAGTACTTC

J: TRBJ1-2
D: NA
V: TRBV27
length: 13
size: many
CDR3: CASSLSGDYGYTF
DNA: TGTGCCAGCAGTTTATCCGGAGACTATGGCTACACCTTC

J: TRBJ2-2
D: TRBD1
V: TRBV11-1
length: 16
size: many
CDR3: CASSPFIGTGSGELFF
DNA: TGTGCCAGCAGCCCTTTTATCGGGACAGGGTCCGGGGAGCTGTTTTTT

J: TRBJ2-1
D: NA
V: TRBV7-9
length: 13
size: few
CDR3: CASTAGSEETQFF
DNA: TGTGCCAGCACCGCGGGGAGCGAGGAGACCCAGTTCTTC

J: TRBJ2-1
D: TRBD2
V: TRBV10-3
length: 15
size: NA
CDR3: CAISATGGSDNEQFF
DNA: TGTGCCATCAGTGCAACGGGGGGATCGGACAATGAGCAGTTCTTC

J: TRBJ2-5
D: NA
V: TRBV7-3
length: 13
size: many
CDR3: CASSLNAQETQYF
DNA: TGTGCCAGCAGCTTAAACGCCCAAGAGACCCAGTACTTC

J: TRBJ1-1
D: NA
V: TRBV6-6
length: 15
size: many
CDR3: CASSYSGGVNTEAFF
DNA: TGTGCCAGCAGTTACTCTGGGGGCGTGAACACTGAAGCTTTCTTT

J: TRBJ2-7
D: TRBD2
V: TRBV6-1
length: 15
size: NA
CDR3: CASSDGRTGPSEQYF
DNA: TGTGCCAGCAGTGACGGGAGGACTGGGCCGAGCGAGCAGTACTTC

J: TRBJ1-1
D: NA
V: TRBV12-5
length: 12
size: NA
CDR3: CASGLRWIGAFF
DNA: TGTGCTAGTGGTTTGCGATGGATTGGGGCTTTCTTT

J: TRBJ2-7
D: TRBD1
V: TRBV2
length: 17
size: many
CDR3: CASSEALRDRGPSEQYF
DNA: TGTGCCAGCAGTGAAGCCCTCCGGGACAGGGGGCCTAGTGAGCAGTACTTC

J: TRBJ2-2
D: TRBD1
V: TRBV28
length: 15
size: many
CDR3: CASSSLTGGPGELFF
DNA: TGTGCCAGCAGTTCCTTGACAGGGGGCCCCGGGGAGCTGTTTTTT

J: TRBJ2-7
D: NA
V: TRBV20-1
length: 15
size: many
CDR3: CSARDLGGFPYEQYF
DNA: TGCAGTGCTAGAGATCTCGGCGGGTTCCCCTACGAGCAGTACTTC

J: TRBJ1-3
D: TRBD1
V: TRBV28
length: 14
size: few
CDR3: CASSYTGGGNTIYF
DNA: TGTGCCAGCAGTTATACAGGGGGCGGAAACACCATATATTTT

J: TRBJ1-1
D: NA
V: TRBV19
length: 18
size: few
CDR3: CASSQGRDYRVSDTEAFF
DNA: TGTGCCAGTAGTCAAGGACGCGATTACAGGGTTTCAGACACTGAAGCTTTCTTT

J: TRBJ2-6
D: NA
V: TRBV30
length: 14
size: NA
CDR3: CARSVGAGANVLTF
DNA: TGTGCCCGGAGTGTTGGGGCTGGGGCCAACGTCCTGACTTTC

J: TRBJ1-1
D: TRBD1
V: TRBV28
length: 14
size: many
CDR3: CASWPGTDNTEAFF
DNA: TGTGCCAGCTGGCCCGGGACAGATAACACTGAAGCTTTCTTT

J: TRBJ1-6
D: NA
V: TRBV7-9
length: 14
size: NA
CDR3: CASSSQEGEVPLHF
DNA: TGTGCCAGCAGCTCGCAGGAGGGGGAGGTGCCCCTCCACTTT

J: TRBJ1-1
D: NA
V: TRBV3-1
length: 16
size: many
CDR3: CASSQDRSPGDTEAFF
DNA: TGTGCCAGCAGCCAAGATCGCTCACCGGGGGACACTGAAGCTTTCTTT

J: TRBJ2-3
D: NA
V: TRBV28
length: 14
size: many
CDR3: CASSLTGSTDTQYF
DNA: TGTGCCAGCAGCCTCACGGGTAGCACAGATACGCAGTATTTT

J: TRBJ2-7
D: NA
V: TRBV2
length: 11
size: NA
CDR3: CATSIAYEQYF
DNA: TGTGCCACCTCGATTGCCTACGAGCAGTACTTC

J: TRBJ2-7
D: NA
V: TRBV20-1
length: 12
size: many
CDR3: CSADTLSYEQYF
DNA: TGCAGTGCCGACACGTTATCCTACGAGCAGTACTTC

J: TRBJ2-5
D: TRBD2
V: TRBV12-3/TRBV12-4
length: 18
size: once
CDR3: CASSPGGLAGALQETQYF
DNA: TGTGCCAGCAGCCCCGGGGGACTAGCGGGGGCATTACAAGAGACCCAGTACTTC

J: TRBJ2-7
D: NA
V: TRBV7-8
length: 14
size: NA
CDR3: CASSSAIGLAEQYF
DNA: TGTGCCAGCAGCTCAGCCATAGGGTTGGCCGAGCAGTACTTC

J: TRBJ1-2
D: NA
V: TRBV28
length: 14
size: many
CDR3: CASSFAPGVGGYTF
DNA: TGTGCCAGCAGTTTTGCGCCGGGGGTCGGGGGCTACACCTTC

J: TRBJ2-1
D: NA
V: TRBV2
length: 13
size: NA
CDR3: CASTPGLYNEQFF
DNA: TGTGCCAGCACTCCGGGACTTTACAATGAGCAGTTCTTC

J: TRBJ2-5
D: NA
V: TRBV5-4
length: 12
size: NA
CDR3: CASSAYSGRQYF
DNA: TGTGCCAGCAGCGCCTATTCCGGAAGACAGTACTTC

J: TRBJ2-7
D: NA
V: TRBV28
length: 15
size: many
CDR3: CASRLIGTYIYEQYF
DNA: TGTGCCAGCAGACTAATCGGGACATACATCTACGAGCAGTACTTC

J: TRBJ2-5
D: TRBD1
V: TRBV9
length: 14
size: many
CDR3: CASSVGGTGNGQYF
DNA: TGTGCCAGCAGCGTAGGTGGGACAGGGAATGGTCAGTACTTC